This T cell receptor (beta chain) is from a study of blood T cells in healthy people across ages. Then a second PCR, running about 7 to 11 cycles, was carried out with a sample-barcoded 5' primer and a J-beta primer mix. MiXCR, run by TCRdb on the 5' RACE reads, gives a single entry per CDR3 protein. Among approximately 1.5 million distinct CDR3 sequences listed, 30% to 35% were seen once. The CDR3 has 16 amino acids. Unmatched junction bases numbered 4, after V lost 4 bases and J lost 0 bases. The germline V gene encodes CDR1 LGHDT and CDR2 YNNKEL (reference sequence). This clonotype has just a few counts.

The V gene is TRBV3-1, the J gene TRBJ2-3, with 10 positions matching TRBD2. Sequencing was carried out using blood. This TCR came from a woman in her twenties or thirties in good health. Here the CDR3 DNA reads TGTGCCAGCAGCCGGAGCGGGGGGGGAAGCACAGATACGCAGTATTTT. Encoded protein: CASSRSGGGSTDTQYF.